This record concerns one T cell receptor (beta chain) sequence. In the original workflow: Amplification with reference gene primers provided the estimates of nucleated cell counts. Only in-frame clones appear in the TCRdb table, and some are missing; sequencing was by immunoSEQ multiplex PCR. V and J calls and clone size are those listed in that table; D and trimming were worked out from the DNA. This sample has more than 200,000 clones, with around nine tenths found just once. The source of the sample is a study of blood T cell repertoires in COVID-19. In the study overall: Donors in the United States, Italy and Spain gave samples during acute or convalescent COVID-19. T cells, B-cell-depleted T cells, or PBMCs provided the cDNA or gDNA that served as material.

All enrollees were about 18 to 100 years old and from about 24 US areas. Germline assignment: CDR1 SQVTM and CDR2 ANQGSEA. The CDR3 is 15 amino acids. The trim removed 2 bases at V and 2 bases at J, leaving 8 bases unmatched. The TCR was taken from a woman aged 50 to 65 who had recovered from COVID-19. The V and J genes are TRBV29-1 and TRBJ2-7, with 8 bases aligning to TRBD2. The specimen sequenced was PBMCs or T cells enriched from blood (not recorded which). The CDR3, as DNA: TGCAGCGTTGAATGGCGGGAGGCCGCCACCTACGAGCAGTACTTC. It translates to CSVEWREAATYEQYF.